Sequencing of this TCR beta chain was carried out in a study of blood T cell repertoires in COVID-19. Researchers sorted participants into cohorts using their self-reported clinical history. Assay used: immunoSEQ multiplex PCR; TCRdb lists only in-frame clones, some missing. The table has roughly 130,000 clones, just under 85% seen once. This clonotype originated in a woman aged 50 to 65 with acute COVID-19. The material sequenced was PBMCs or T cells enriched from blood (not recorded which).

The CDR3 spells CASETGGGRNQPQHF. The CDR3 region has the DNA TGTGCCAGCGAAACAGGGGGTGGACGCAATCAGCCCCAGCATTTT. This chain connects TRBV28 to TRBJ1-5; 8 nucleotides align to TRBD1. Germline assignment: CDR1 MDHEN and CDR2 SYDVKM. The CDR3 consists of 15 residues. The trim removed 8 bases at V and 2 bases at J, leaving 8 bases unmatched.